These T cell receptor beta chains were read from a single sample in a study of blood T cell repertoires in COVID-19. Profiled with immunoSEQ multiplex PCR; TCRdb holds only in-frame clones, not every one. The top ten clones hold roughly 9.1% of a sample with 55,000 to 70,000 clones, 85% to 90% of them seen once. Sequenced input: PBMCs or T cells enriched from blood (not recorded which). The source is a woman in her thirties or forties who had recovered from COVID-19. The CDR3 runs from the conserved cysteine through the conserved F or W. A D gene is named only where the DNA matches it firmly.

len	v_gene	j_gene	d_gene	CDR3aa	CDR3nt
17	TRBV28	TRBJ2-1	TRBD1	CASSFIGQGAYYNEQFF	TGTGCCAGCAGTTTTATCGGGCAGGGGGCTTACTACAATGAGCAGTTCTTC
16	TRBV9	TRBJ2-1	-	CASSGFPGSSYNEQFF	TGTGCCAGCAGCGGCTTTCCGGGGAGCTCCTACAATGAGCAGTTCTTC
13	TRBV12-3/TRBV12-4	TRBJ2-7	-	CASSGGHPYEQYF	TGTGCCAGCAGTGGGGGCCACCCCTACGAGCAGTACTTC
15	TRBV9	TRBJ2-3	-	CASSVGLAFTDTQYF	TGTGCCAGCAGCGTAGGTCTAGCATTCACAGATACGCAGTATTTT
13	TRBV18	TRBJ2-3	TRBD1	CASSPRDRDTQYF	TGTGCCAGCTCACCCCGGGACAGAGATACGCAGTATTTT
13	TRBV12-5	TRBJ1-1	-	CASGLRSGAEAFF	TGTGCTAGTGGTTTGAGGTCAGGCGCTGAAGCTTTCTTT
16	TRBV2	TRBJ2-2	TRBD2	CASSDLGGGTTGELFF	TGTGCCAGCAGTGATCTAGGCGGGGGGACCACCGGGGAGCTGTTTTTT
15	TRBV19	TRBJ2-3	TRBD2	CASSGEGPSTDTQYF	TGTGCCAGTAGCGGGGAGGGGCCCAGCACAGATACGCAGTATTTT
14	TRBV6-5	TRBJ2-7	TRBD2	CASSYSSGGYEQYF	TGTGCCAGCAGTTACTCGAGCGGGGGATACGAGCAGTACTTC
13	TRBV10-2	TRBJ1-6	TRBD1	CASRRQGNSPLHF	TGCGCCAGCAGGAGACAGGGCAATTCACCCCTCCACTTT
14	TRBV7-9	TRBJ1-1	TRBD1	CASSYQGANTEAFF	TGTGCCAGCAGCTATCAGGGGGCTAACACTGAAGCTTTCTTT